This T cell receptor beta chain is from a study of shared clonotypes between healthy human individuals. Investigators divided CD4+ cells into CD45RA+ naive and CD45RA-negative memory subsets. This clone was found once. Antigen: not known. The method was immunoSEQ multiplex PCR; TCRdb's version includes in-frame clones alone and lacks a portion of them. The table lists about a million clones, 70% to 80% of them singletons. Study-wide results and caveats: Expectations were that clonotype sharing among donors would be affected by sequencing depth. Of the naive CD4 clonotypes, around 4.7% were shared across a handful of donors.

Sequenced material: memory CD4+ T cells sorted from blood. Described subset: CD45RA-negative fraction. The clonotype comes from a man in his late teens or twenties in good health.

CDR3 sequence reads: CASSLAGTSGYEQYF. DNA for the CDR3: TGTGCCAGCAGCTTGGCGGGGACTAGCGGGTACGAGCAGTACTTC. V is TRBV7-9 and J is TRBJ2-7, with TRBD2 matching 12 bases. The CDR3 sequence is 15 residues long. Losses at the gene ends were 3 bases for V and 4 bases for J; bases not matched to a gene: 4. Germline values: CDR1 SEHNR, CDR2 FQNEAQ (reference sequence).